This TCR beta chain derives from a study of control samples from healthy donors and cancer patients. Assay: immunoSEQ multiplex PCR; the TCRdb copy retains only in-frame clones and omits some. This table holds roughly 86,000 clones, 90% to 95% found once. This receptor was identified in a man aged 30 to 45 in good health. The sequencing input was blood.

CDR3 sequence: CASSLGTGGYTF. The CDR3 bases are TGTGCCAGCAGTTTAGGGACAGGGGGCTACACCTTC. V usage is TRBV28 and J usage is TRBJ1-2; 9 bases align to TRBD1. CDR3 length: 12 residues. Germline V lookup: CDR1 MDHEN, CDR2 SYDVKM. V shed 2 bases, J shed 8 bases, and the junction held 0 bases outside the gene matches.